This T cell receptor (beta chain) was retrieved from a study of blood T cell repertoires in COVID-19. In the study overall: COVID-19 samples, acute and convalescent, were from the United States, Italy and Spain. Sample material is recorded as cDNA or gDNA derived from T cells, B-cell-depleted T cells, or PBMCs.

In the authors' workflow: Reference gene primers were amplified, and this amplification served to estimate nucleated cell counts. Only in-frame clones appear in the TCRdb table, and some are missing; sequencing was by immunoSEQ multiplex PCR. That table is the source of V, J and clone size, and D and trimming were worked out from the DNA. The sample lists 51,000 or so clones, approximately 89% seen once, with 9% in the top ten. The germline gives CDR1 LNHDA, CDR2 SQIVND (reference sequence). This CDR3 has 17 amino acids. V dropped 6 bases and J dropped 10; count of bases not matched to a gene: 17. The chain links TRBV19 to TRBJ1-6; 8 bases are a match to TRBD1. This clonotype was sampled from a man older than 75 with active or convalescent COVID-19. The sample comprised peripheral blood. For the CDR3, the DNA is TGTGCCAGTAGACTCCGCGGCGGACAGGGAATAGGGTCACCCCTCCACTTT. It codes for CASRLRGGQGIGSPLHF.